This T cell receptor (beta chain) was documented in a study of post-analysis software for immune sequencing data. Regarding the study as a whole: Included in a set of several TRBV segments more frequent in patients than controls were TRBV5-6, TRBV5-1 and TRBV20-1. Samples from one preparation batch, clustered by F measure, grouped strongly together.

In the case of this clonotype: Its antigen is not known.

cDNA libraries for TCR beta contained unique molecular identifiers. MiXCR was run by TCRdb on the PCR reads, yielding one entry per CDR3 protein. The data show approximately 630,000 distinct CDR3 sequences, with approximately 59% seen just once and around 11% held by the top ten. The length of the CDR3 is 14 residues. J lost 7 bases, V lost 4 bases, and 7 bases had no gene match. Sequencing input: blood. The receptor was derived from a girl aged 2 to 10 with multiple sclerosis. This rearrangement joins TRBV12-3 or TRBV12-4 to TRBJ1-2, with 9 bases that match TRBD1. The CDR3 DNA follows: TGTGCCAGCAGTTGGGGGGACAGGGCCGGTGGCTACACCTTC. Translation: CASSWGDRAGGYTF.